This T cell receptor (beta chain) is from a study of cytomegalovirus exposure and HLA in healthy donors. Study-wide findings and caveats: Cytomegalovirus association was assigned to more than 150 TCR beta chains.

The CDR3 totals 17 residues. Germline loops: CDR1 SGHAT, CDR2 FQNNGV. Trimming took 5 bases from V and 0 from J, leaving 14 bases between them. 60 Vbeta and 13 Jbeta primers were used in PCR. Method: immunoSEQ multiplex PCR; TCRdb's copy keeps in-frame clones and lacks some. The sample holds roughly 110,000 clones, 75% seen once. About this clone itself: Its specificity is unknown.

This clonotype was sampled from a man in his forties in good health and CMV-seronegative. The chain combines TRBV11-2 with TRBJ1-6; no firm D call. Sequencing was performed on PBMCs. CDR3 amino acids: CASSPSQRFSYNSPLHF. CDR3 DNA sequence: TGTGCCAGCAGCCCATCTCAGCGATTCTCCTATAATTCACCCCTCCACTTT.